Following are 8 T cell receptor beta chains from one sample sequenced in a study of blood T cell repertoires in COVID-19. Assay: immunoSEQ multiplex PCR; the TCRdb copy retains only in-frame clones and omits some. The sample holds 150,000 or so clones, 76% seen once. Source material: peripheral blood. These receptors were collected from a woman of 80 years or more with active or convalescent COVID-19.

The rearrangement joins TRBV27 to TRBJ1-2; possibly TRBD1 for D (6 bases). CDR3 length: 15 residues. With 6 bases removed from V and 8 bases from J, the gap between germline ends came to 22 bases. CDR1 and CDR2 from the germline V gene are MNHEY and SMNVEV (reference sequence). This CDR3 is CASRQLGQKIGGYTF. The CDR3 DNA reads TGTGCCAGCAGGCAACTTGGACAGAAAATCGGAGGCTACACCTTC.

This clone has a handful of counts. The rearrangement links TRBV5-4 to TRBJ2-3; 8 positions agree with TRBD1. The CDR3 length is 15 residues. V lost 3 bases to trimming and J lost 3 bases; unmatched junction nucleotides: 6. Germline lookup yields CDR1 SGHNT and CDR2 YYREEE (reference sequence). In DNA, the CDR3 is TGTGCCAGCAGCTCGGACAGGGTGAGAACAGATACGCAGTATTTT. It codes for CASSSDRVRTDTQYF.

CDR3 region: CAWRIADTGELFF. The CDR3 nucleotides are TGTGCCTGGAGAATAGCTGACACCGGGGAGCTGTTTTTT. The chain carries TRBV30 and TRBJ2-2; D ambiguous. The CDR3 has 13 residues. Germline V gives CDR1 GTSNPN, CDR2 SVGIG (reference sequence). V shed 3 bases and J shed 3 bases, with 8 bases lying between them.

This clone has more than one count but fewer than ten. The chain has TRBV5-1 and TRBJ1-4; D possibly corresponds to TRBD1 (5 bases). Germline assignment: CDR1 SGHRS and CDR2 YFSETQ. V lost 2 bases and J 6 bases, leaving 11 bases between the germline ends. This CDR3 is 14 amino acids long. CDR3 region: CASSFRGFHEKLFF. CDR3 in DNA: TGCGCCAGCAGCTTCCGGGGGTTCCATGAAAAACTGTTTTTT.

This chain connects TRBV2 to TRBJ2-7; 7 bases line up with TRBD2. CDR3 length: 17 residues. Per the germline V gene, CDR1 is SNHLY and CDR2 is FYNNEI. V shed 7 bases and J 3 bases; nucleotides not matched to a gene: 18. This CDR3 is CASTPLRGGGPLYEQYF. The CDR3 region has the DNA TGTGCCAGCACCCCCCTTCGGGGCGGGGGACCCCTCTACGAGCAGTACTTC.

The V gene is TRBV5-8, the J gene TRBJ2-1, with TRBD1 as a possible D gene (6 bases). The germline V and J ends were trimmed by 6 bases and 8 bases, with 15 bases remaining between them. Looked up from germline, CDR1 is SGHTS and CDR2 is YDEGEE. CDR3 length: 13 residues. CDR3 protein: CASTNQGFDEQFF. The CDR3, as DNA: TGTGCCAGCACCAACCAGGGGTTCGATGAGCAGTTCTTC.

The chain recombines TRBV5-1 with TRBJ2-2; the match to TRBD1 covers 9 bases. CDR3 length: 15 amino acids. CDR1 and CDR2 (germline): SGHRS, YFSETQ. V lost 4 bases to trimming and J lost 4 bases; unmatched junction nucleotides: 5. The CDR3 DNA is TGCGCCAGCAGCCCGGGACAGGGTCTCACCGGGGAGCTGTTTTTT. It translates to CASSPGQGLTGELFF.

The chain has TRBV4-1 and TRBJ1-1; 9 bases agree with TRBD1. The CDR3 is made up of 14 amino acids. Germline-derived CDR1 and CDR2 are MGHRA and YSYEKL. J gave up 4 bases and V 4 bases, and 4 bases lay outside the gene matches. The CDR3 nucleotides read TGCGCCAGCAGCCCGACAGGGGGTTCCACTGAAGCTTTCTTT. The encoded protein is CASSPTGGSTEAFF.